The rows below give T cell receptor beta chains drawn from one sample of a study of T cells after yellow fever vaccination. TCRdb re-called the 5' RACE reads through MiXCR, storing one row per CDR3 protein. Found here are hundreds of thousands of distinct CDR3 sequences, less than 20% of them singletons; the top ten hold roughly an eighth. The input for sequencing was PBMCs, taken 15 days after the yellow fever booster vaccination. The receptor source for this set is a man aged 25 to 45 who received the YFV17D yellow fever vaccine. CDR3s include the opening cysteine and the closing phenylalanine or tryptophan. Fields, in order: clone size, J gene, D gene, V gene, CDR3 DNA, CDR3 protein. D genes are given only for firm matches. Clone size is stated in some rows and not others, as once, few, many or a class when expanded.

clone size: .; J gene: TRBJ2-7; D gene: .; V gene: TRBV14; CDR3 DNA: TGTGCCAGCAGCCAAGGATTTGGCGCCTCCTACGAGCAGTACTTC; CDR3 protein: CASSQGFGASYEQYF
clone size: few; J gene: TRBJ2-3; D gene: TRBD2; V gene: TRBV14; CDR3 DNA: TGTGCCAGCAGCCCCATTCGCCGGACGGGAGGATTTCCAGATACGCAGTATTTT; CDR3 protein: CASSPIRRTGGFPDTQYF
clone size: .; J gene: TRBJ1-1; D gene: .; V gene: TRBV25-1; CDR3 DNA: TGTGCCAGCCTCAAGGGGAATAGGGAGCACACTGAAGCTTTCTTT; CDR3 protein: CASLKGNREHTEAFF
clone size: .; J gene: TRBJ1-1; D gene: TRBD1; V gene: TRBV4-3; CDR3 DNA: TGCGCCAGCAGCCCGACCCGACAGGGCGGCACTGAAGCTTTCTTT; CDR3 protein: CASSPTRQGGTEAFF
clone size: .; J gene: TRBJ1-2; D gene: .; V gene: TRBV20-1; CDR3 DNA: TGCAGTGCTAGCCTCGATAGGGGCCGCGATCATGGCTACACCTTC; CDR3 protein: CSASLDRGRDHGYTF
clone size: .; J gene: TRBJ2-6; D gene: .; V gene: TRBV28; CDR3 DNA: TGTGCCAGCAACCCCCGGGGCAGGGGCGCTTCAGATCCTGGGGCCAACGTCCTGACTTTC; CDR3 protein: CASNPRGRGASDPGANVLTF
clone size: .; J gene: TRBJ2-1; D gene: TRBD1; V gene: TRBV18; CDR3 DNA: TGTGCCAGCCTTCAATTCCCAGGGGGCAATCAATCCAATGAGCAGTTCTTC; CDR3 protein: CASLQFPGGNQSNEQFF
clone size: few; J gene: TRBJ2-7; D gene: .; V gene: TRBV21-1; CDR3 DNA: TGTGCCACCAAGCCGGGCGGACGACGGAACTACGAGCAGTACTTC; CDR3 protein: CATKPGGRRNYEQYF
clone size: .; J gene: TRBJ2-2; D gene: .; V gene: TRBV12-3/TRBV12-4; CDR3 DNA: TGTGCCAGCAGTTTACTCTCAGCCGGGGAGCTGTTTTTT; CDR3 protein: CASSLLSAGELFF
clone size: few; J gene: TRBJ2-1; D gene: .; V gene: TRBV6-5; CDR3 DNA: TGTGCCAGCAGTTACTTGTCTCACTCCTACAATGAGCAGTTCTTC; CDR3 protein: CASSYLSHSYNEQFF
clone size: .; J gene: TRBJ2-3; D gene: .; V gene: TRBV9; CDR3 DNA: TGTGCCAGCAGCAGGGACCCAGGGGATACGCAGTATTTT; CDR3 protein: CASSRDPGDTQYF
clone size: few; J gene: TRBJ2-3; D gene: TRBD2; V gene: TRBV2; CDR3 DNA: TGTGCCAGCCTCGGCGGGAGCGGAGGTAGCACAGATACGCAGTATTTT; CDR3 protein: CASLGGSGGSTDTQYF
clone size: .; J gene: TRBJ2-1; D gene: .; V gene: TRBV5-1; CDR3 DNA: TGCGCCAGCAGCTTTACCGGGGTGCAGTTCTTC; CDR3 protein: CASSFTGVQFF
clone size: few; J gene: TRBJ1-1; D gene: TRBD1; V gene: TRBV12-3/TRBV12-4; CDR3 DNA: TGTGCCAGCAGTTTGTCAGGGGGTGAGACTGAAGCTTTCTTT; CDR3 protein: CASSLSGGETEAFF
clone size: .; J gene: TRBJ1-5; D gene: .; V gene: TRBV20-1; CDR3 DNA: TGCAGTGCTGGCATGGGGTATAGCAATCAGCCCCAGCATTTT; CDR3 protein: CSAGMGYSNQPQHF
clone size: .; J gene: TRBJ2-1; D gene: .; V gene: TRBV28; CDR3 DNA: TGTGCCAGCAGTTTAGTCGTGTCTGACTCCTACAATGAGCAGTTCTTC; CDR3 protein: CASSLVVSDSYNEQFF
clone size: .; J gene: TRBJ1-3; D gene: .; V gene: TRBV21-1; CDR3 DNA: TGTGCCAGCAGCACCCCGGGCCCTCCATCGGCTGGAAACACCATATATTTT; CDR3 protein: CASSTPGPPSAGNTIYF
clone size: .; J gene: TRBJ2-1; D gene: TRBD2; V gene: TRBV29-1; CDR3 DNA: TGCAGCGTTTTGGGACTAGCGGGAGTCTCAAGCTCCTACAATGAGCAGTTCTTC; CDR3 protein: CSVLGLAGVSSSYNEQFF
clone size: .; J gene: TRBJ2-7; D gene: TRBD1; V gene: TRBV28; CDR3 DNA: TGTGCCAGCAGTCTAAACCCCGGGACAGGTATTTCCTACGAGCAGTACTTC; CDR3 protein: CASSLNPGTGISYEQYF
clone size: .; J gene: TRBJ2-3; D gene: TRBD1; V gene: TRBV5-1; CDR3 DNA: TGCGCCAGCAGCAGGACAGGCTCTGGCACAGATACGCAGTATTTT; CDR3 protein: CASSRTGSGTDTQYF
clone size: .; J gene: TRBJ2-6; D gene: TRBD1; V gene: TRBV11-1; CDR3 DNA: TGTGCCAGCAGCTTAGAGGTTGGACAGGGAGCTGGGGCCAACGTCCTGACTTTC; CDR3 protein: CASSLEVGQGAGANVLTF
clone size: few; J gene: TRBJ2-1; D gene: .; V gene: TRBV19; CDR3 DNA: TGTGCCAGTAGTCCACCCACGGCACTCCACTCCTGGGGTGAGCAGTTCTTC; CDR3 protein: CASSPPTALHSWGEQFF
clone size: .; J gene: TRBJ2-7; D gene: TRBD2; V gene: TRBV20-1; CDR3 DNA: TGCAGTGCTTCGGGACTAGCTTCCGACGAGCAGTACTTC; CDR3 protein: CSASGLASDEQYF
clone size: few; J gene: TRBJ2-5; D gene: .; V gene: TRBV7-2; CDR3 DNA: TGTGCCAGCAGCCCAAGGGCCCAAGAGACCCAGTACTTC; CDR3 protein: CASSPRAQETQYF
clone size: once; J gene: TRBJ2-2; D gene: .; V gene: TRBV7-2; CDR3 DNA: TGTGCCAGCAGCTTTTCCGGGCCTTTGGGCACCGGGGAGCTGTTTTTT; CDR3 protein: CASSFSGPLGTGELFF
clone size: .; J gene: TRBJ2-5; D gene: .; V gene: TRBV18; CDR3 DNA: TGTGCCAGCTCACCATTCGGCCCTGAATTTGTGGAGACCCAGTACTTC; CDR3 protein: CASSPFGPEFVETQYF
clone size: .; J gene: TRBJ2-7; D gene: .; V gene: TRBV5-1; CDR3 DNA: TGCGCCAGCAGCTTGGAAGTCGGGGGCGAGCAGTACTTC; CDR3 protein: CASSLEVGGEQYF
clone size: .; J gene: TRBJ2-1; D gene: TRBD1; V gene: TRBV20-1; CDR3 DNA: TGCAGTGCTGACCCGGGACAGTCCTACAATGAGCAGTTCTTC; CDR3 protein: CSADPGQSYNEQFF
clone size: .; J gene: TRBJ1-6; D gene: .; V gene: TRBV19; CDR3 DNA: TGTGCCAGTAACCCGGACAGAGGAGGGTCACCCCTCCACTTT; CDR3 protein: CASNPDRGGSPLHF
clone size: .; J gene: TRBJ1-2; D gene: .; V gene: TRBV19; CDR3 DNA: TGTGCCAGTAGTGAAACCTACTATGGCTACACCTTC; CDR3 protein: CASSETYYGYTF
clone size: few; J gene: TRBJ1-4; D gene: .; V gene: TRBV12-3/TRBV12-4; CDR3 DNA: TGTGCCAGCAGTCCGGAGCCGGCCTATAATGAAAAACTGTTTTTT; CDR3 protein: CASSPEPAYNEKLFF
clone size: few; J gene: TRBJ2-3; D gene: TRBD2; V gene: TRBV20-1; CDR3 DNA: TGCAGTGCTAGCCTCAGCGGGAGGGGCACAGATACGCAGTATTTT; CDR3 protein: CSASLSGRGTDTQYF
clone size: few; J gene: TRBJ2-7; D gene: TRBD2; V gene: TRBV7-6; CDR3 DNA: TGTGCCAGCAGCTTAACTAGCGGGTTCGACTCCTACGAGCAGTACTTC; CDR3 protein: CASSLTSGFDSYEQYF
clone size: .; J gene: TRBJ2-2; D gene: TRBD2; V gene: TRBV7-7; CDR3 DNA: TGTGCTAGCAGCCCTAGCGGGAGGCCCCCCGGGGAGCAGTTTTTT; CDR3 protein: CASSPSGRPPGEQFF
clone size: few; J gene: TRBJ2-7; D gene: .; V gene: TRBV11-2; CDR3 DNA: TGTGCCAGCAGCCAAAACAGGGGAGGGATCGAGCAGTACTTC; CDR3 protein: CASSQNRGGIEQYF